This is a list of T cell receptor beta chains from one sample in a study of graft-versus-host responses after intestinal transplantation. No antigen is known for these receptors. This table comes from immunoSEQ multiplex PCR, and its TCRdb copy is limited to in-frame clones, with some not included. Among about 130,000 clones listed, 85% to 95% were seen once. This specimen consisted of unstimulated CD4+ T cells sorted from spleen or lymph node cells, obtained before intestinal transplant. The receptors were gathered from a human donor who received an intestinal transplant. The CDR3 runs from the conserved cysteine through the conserved F or W. Fields, in order: clone size, J gene, D gene, V gene, CDR3 DNA, CDR3 protein. D genes are given only for firm matches. Size values are once, few and many counts, or a class for expanded clones, and some rows have none.

clone_size: -
j_call: TRBJ2-3
d_call: -
v_call: TRBV27
cdr3_nt: TGTGCCAGCAGCCGGCAGACCACAGATACGCAGTATTTT
cdr3_aa: CASSRQTTDTQYF

clone_size: -
j_call: TRBJ1-3
d_call: -
v_call: TRBV5-1
cdr3_nt: TGCGCCAGCAGCTTGGTCGCGGTTATTTCTGGAAACACCATATATTTT
cdr3_aa: CASSLVAVISGNTIYF

clone_size: once
j_call: TRBJ1-4
d_call: -
v_call: TRBV9
cdr3_nt: TGTGCCAGCAGCGGAGGCCCTGGGACTAATGAAAAACTGTTTTTT
cdr3_aa: CASSGGPGTNEKLFF

clone_size: -
j_call: TRBJ2-5
d_call: -
v_call: TRBV19
cdr3_nt: TGTGCCAGTAGTACGGGCTTAAATGGGGCCCAGTACTTC
cdr3_aa: CASSTGLNGAQYF

clone_size: -
j_call: TRBJ1-1
d_call: -
v_call: TRBV11-2
cdr3_nt: TGTGCCAGCAGCTTAGGACAGGCTCCGAACACTGAAGCTTTCTTT
cdr3_aa: CASSLGQAPNTEAFF

clone_size: -
j_call: TRBJ1-2
d_call: -
v_call: TRBV13
cdr3_nt: TGTGCCAGCAGCTTAGGCACGGCAGGAGAGGGACCTAACTATGGCTACACCTTC
cdr3_aa: CASSLGTAGEGPNYGYTF

clone_size: -
j_call: TRBJ2-5
d_call: -
v_call: TRBV18
cdr3_nt: TGTGCCAGCTCACCAAATCAAGGAGGGGGTGCGACCCAGTACTTC
cdr3_aa: CASSPNQGGGATQYF

clone_size: -
j_call: TRBJ1-5
d_call: -
v_call: TRBV18
cdr3_nt: TGTGCCAGCTCACCCTCGGACGGCTCGGGACAGCCCCAGCATTTT
cdr3_aa: CASSPSDGSGQPQHF

clone_size: -
j_call: TRBJ2-6
d_call: -
v_call: TRBV9
cdr3_nt: TGTGCCAGCAGCCCCACCCGGGGCTCTGGGGCCAACGTCCTGACTTTC
cdr3_aa: CASSPTRGSGANVLTF

clone_size: -
j_call: TRBJ1-6
d_call: -
v_call: TRBV6-5
cdr3_nt: TGTGCCAGCAGTTATCCTGGATCACCCCTCCACTTT
cdr3_aa: CASSYPGSPLHF